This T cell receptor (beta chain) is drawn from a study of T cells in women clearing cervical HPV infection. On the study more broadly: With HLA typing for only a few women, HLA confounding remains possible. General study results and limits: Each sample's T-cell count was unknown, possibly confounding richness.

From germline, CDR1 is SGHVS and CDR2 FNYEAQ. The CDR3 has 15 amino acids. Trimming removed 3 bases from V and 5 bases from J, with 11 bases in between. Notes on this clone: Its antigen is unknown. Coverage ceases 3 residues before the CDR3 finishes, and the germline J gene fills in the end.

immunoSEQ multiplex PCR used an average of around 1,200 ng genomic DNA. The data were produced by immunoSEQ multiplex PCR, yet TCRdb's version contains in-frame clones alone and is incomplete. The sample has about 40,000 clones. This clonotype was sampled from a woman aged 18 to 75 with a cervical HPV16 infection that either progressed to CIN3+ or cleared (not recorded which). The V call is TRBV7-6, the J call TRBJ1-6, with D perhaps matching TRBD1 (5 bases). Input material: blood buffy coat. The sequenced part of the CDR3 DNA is TGTGCCAGCAGCTTCCGGGGGTCTGATAATTCACCC. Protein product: CASSFRGSDNSP. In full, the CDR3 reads CASSFRGSDNSPLHF.